A single sample is the source of the 15 T cell receptor beta chains below, sequenced in a study of blood T cell repertoires in COVID-19. The assay was immunoSEQ multiplex PCR, and TCRdb's table has in-frame clones only and misses some. The data contain 150,000 to 200,000 clones, about 80% of them singletons. The material sequenced was peripheral blood. These receptors were taken from a human donor with acute or convalescent COVID-19. The donor label of this sample is uncertain.

The CDR3 region is CACQQGNSNQPQHF. For the CDR3, the DNA is TGTGCCTGCCAGCAGGGGAATAGCAATCAGCCCCAGCATTTT. The chain couples TRBV30 to TRBJ1-5; possibly TRBD1 for D (6 bases). V gave up 6 bases and J gave up 0 bases, with 12 bases separating them. The CDR3 spans 14 residues. The germline CDR1 and CDR2 sequences are GTSNPN and SVGIG (reference sequence).

J is TRBJ2-2 and V is TRBV7-8; 8 nucleotides align to TRBD1. V shed 3 bases, J shed 6 bases, and the junction held 3 bases outside the gene matches. Germline loops: CDR1 SGHVS, CDR2 FQNEAQ. The CDR3 is 14 amino acids. The CDR3 spells CASSLDRVAGELFF. The DNA for the CDR3 is TGTGCCAGCAGCTTGGACAGGGTGGCCGGGGAGCTGTTTTTT.

This chain connects TRBV27 to TRBJ2-3; D is perhaps TRBD2 (6 bases). The germline CDR1 and CDR2 sequences are MNHEY and SMNVEV (reference sequence). This CDR3 region has 13 residues. V lost 6 bases and J lost 11, with 18 bases in between. CDR3 bases: TGTGCCAGCAGCCCGTTCGGTGGAGGGAGGCAGTATTTT. Protein sequence: CASSPFGGGRQYF.

The chain has TRBV15 and TRBJ1-3; D not certain. Per the germline V gene, CDR1 is LNHNV and CDR2 is YYDKDF (reference sequence). The CDR3 loop spans 16 amino acids. V lost 0 bases and J lost 0, with 9 bases in between. The CDR3 coding sequence is TGTGCCACCAGCAGAGATTTCCGCAGCTCTGGAAACACCATATATTTT. Translation gives CATSRDFRSSGNTIYF.

The genes are TRBV25-1 and TRBJ2-7, with a weak D call TRBD1 (6 bases). The germline CDR1 and CDR2 sequences are MGHDK and SYGVNS. V was cut by 1 base and J by 3 bases, with 16 bases left in between. This CDR3 has 16 residues. The CDR3 spells CASSELKPGDIYEQYF. The CDR3 DNA follows: TGTGCCAGCAGTGAATTAAAGCCAGGGGACATCTACGAGCAGTACTTC.

This clone was seen once. The V and J genes are TRBV15 and TRBJ2-7; the match to TRBD2 covers 11 bases. CDR1 is LNHNV, CDR2 YYDKDF, per germline (reference sequence). Losses at the gene ends were 3 bases for V and 4 bases for J; bases not matched to a gene: 5. The CDR3 totals 15 residues. The CDR3 spells CATSSVLAGEYEQYF. CDR3 in DNA: TGTGCCACCAGCAGTGTACTAGCGGGAGAGTACGAGCAGTACTTC.

This chain connects TRBV5-1 to TRBJ1-2; TRBD1 agrees at 9 bases. This CDR3 is 14 amino acids long. Germline values: CDR1 SGHRS, CDR2 YFSETQ. Trimming removed 4 bases from V and 6 bases from J; junction bases left unmatched: 7. CDR3 coding DNA: TGCGCCAGCAGCCACAACAGGGGGCACGATGGCTACACCTTC. It is translated as CASSHNRGHDGYTF.

This chain links TRBV9 with TRBJ1-2; 7 bases map to TRBD1. CDR3 size: 15 residues. Per the germline V gene, CDR1 is SGDLS and CDR2 is YYNGEE. The V and J ends lost 3 bases and 1 base, in that order; junction bases with no gene match: 6. The CDR3 reads CASSGPGTDNYGYTF. DNA of the CDR3: TGTGCCAGCAGCGGCCCCGGGACAGATAACTATGGCTACACCTTC.

This chain joins TRBV5-1 and TRBJ1-1; TRBD1 agrees at 9 bases. This CDR3 has 17 residues. The V gene end was trimmed by 0 bases and the J gene end by 2 bases; junction bases not matched to a gene: 8. The germline V gene has CDR1 SGHRS and CDR2 YFSETQ. CDR3 DNA sequence: TGCGCCAGCAGCTTGGGTACCGGGACAGGGCTAAACACTGAAGCTTTCTTT. Translated, it gives CASSLGTGTGLNTEAFF.

This chain connects TRBV27 to TRBJ1-1; a weak D match, TRBD1 (5 bases). From germline, CDR1 is MNHEY and CDR2 SMNVEV (reference sequence). The CDR3 length is 16 residues. The V and J ends lost 6 bases and 5 bases respectively, with 22 bases between them. The CDR3 spells CASSRIGAGPRTEAFF. The CDR3 DNA reads TGTGCCAGCAGCAGAATCGGGGCGGGGCCAAGAACTGAAGCTTTCTTT.

The chain links TRBV15 to TRBJ2-2, with 9 bases identical to TRBD2. The germline V gene has CDR1 LNHNV and CDR2 YYDKDF (reference sequence). This CDR3 has 14 amino acids. The trim removed 6 bases at V and 3 bases at J, leaving 2 bases unmatched. The CDR3 DNA follows: TGTGCCACCAGACTAGCGGGCTACACCGGGGAGCTGTTTTTT. Translating it yields CATRLAGYTGELFF. Looking up the rest from reference TRBV15 and TRBJ2-2 gives the full variable domain: DAMVIQNPRYQVTQFGKPVTLSCSQTLNHNVMYWYQQKSSQAPKLLFHYYDKDFNNEADTPDNFQSRRPNTSFCFLDIRSPGLGDTAMYLCATRLAGYTGELFFGEGSRLTVL.

This chain joins TRBV3-1 (or the pseudogene TRBV3-2) and TRBJ1-2, with D unresolved. The V end was cut by 1 base, the J end by 2 bases, with 14 bases between. Germline CDR1 and CDR2: LGHDT and YNNKEL (reference sequence). The CDR3 sequence is 16 residues long. CDR3 bases: TGTGCCAGCAGCCAAGTATCGGCAGGTAAAAACTATGGCTACACCTTC. Translated: CASSQVSAGKNYGYTF.

This chain joins TRBV30 and TRBJ1-2; maybe TRBD1 (6 bases). The CDR3 contains 13 residues. Germline assignment: CDR1 GTSNPN and CDR2 SVGIG (reference sequence). V lost 7 bases and J lost 7, with 19 bases in between. The CDR3 DNA sequence: TGTGCCTTAACCTTACAGGGAATTGGTGGCTACACCTTC. Encoded protein: CALTLQGIGGYTF.

This clone occurred many times. The genes are TRBV7-9 and TRBJ1-2, with 7 positions matching TRBD1. V dropped 8 bases and J dropped 2; count of bases not matched to a gene: 14. Germline assignment: CDR1 SEHNR and CDR2 FQNEAQ (reference sequence). The CDR3 extends over 16 amino acids. The DNA of the CDR3 is TGTGCCAGCCCCACGGGAGTAGGGGGCGCGAACTATGGCTACACCTTC. Translating it yields CASPTGVGGANYGYTF.

The rearrangement uses TRBV15 and TRBJ2-5; no reliable D call. The germline V and J ends were trimmed by 4 bases and 5 bases, with 26 bases remaining between them. The CDR3 runs to 18 residues. From germline, CDR1 is LNHNV and CDR2 YYDKDF (reference sequence). CDR3 residues: CATSIFPIDLSVMETQYF. Here the CDR3 DNA reads TGTGCCACCAGCATATTTCCGATAGATTTAAGCGTGATGGAGACCCAGTACTTC.